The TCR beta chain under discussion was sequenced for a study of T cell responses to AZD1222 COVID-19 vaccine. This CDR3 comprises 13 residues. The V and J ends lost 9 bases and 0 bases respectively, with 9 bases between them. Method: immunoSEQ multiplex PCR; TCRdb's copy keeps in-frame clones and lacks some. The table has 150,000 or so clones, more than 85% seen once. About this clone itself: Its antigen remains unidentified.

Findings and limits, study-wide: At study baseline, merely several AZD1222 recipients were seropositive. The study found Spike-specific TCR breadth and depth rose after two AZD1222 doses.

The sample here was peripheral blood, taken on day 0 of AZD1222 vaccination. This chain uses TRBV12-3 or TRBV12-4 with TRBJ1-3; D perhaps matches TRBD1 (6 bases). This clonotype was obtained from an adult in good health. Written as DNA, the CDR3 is TGTGCCAGTAGGGGGAACTCTGGAAACACCATATATTTT. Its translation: CASRGNSGNTIYF.